This note documents a single T cell receptor (beta chain) sequence. The antigen is undetermined. Sorted-subset replicate PCRs used around 200 ng of genomic DNA. This amount corresponded to 30,000 to 35,000 T cell genomes. The protocol was immunoSEQ multiplex PCR, while the TCRdb copy is restricted to in-frame clones and leaves out a portion. The sample holds 2.5 million or so clones, approximately 90% seen once. This record belongs to a study of shared clonotypes between healthy human individuals. General study results and limits: Several donors held 5% to 5.5% of naive CD4 clonotypes in common. Generally, estimated richness proved larger in naive subsets than it did in memory subsets. Researchers sampled blood only, noting tissue repertoires likely differ.

The CDR3 totals 22 residues. Deletions cut 8 bases from V and 2 bases from J, with 36 bases between. The germline V gene encodes CDR1 LGHNA and CDR2 YSLEER. The receptor was isolated from a man aged 18 to 29 in good health. V and J are TRBV4-3 and TRBJ2-2; possibly TRBD1 for D (5 bases). The specimen sequenced was naive CD4+ T cells sorted from blood. This sample's subset: CD45RA+ positively selected. The CDR3: CASDPYRLFRTPEELNTGELFF. CDR3 DNA sequence: TGCGCCAGCGACCCTTATAGGTTGTTTCGGACACCGGAAGAACTCAACACCGGGGAGCTGTTTTTT.